These 8 T cell receptor beta chains came from one sample sequenced in a study of blood T cell repertoires in COVID-19. The protocol was immunoSEQ multiplex PCR, while the TCRdb copy is restricted to in-frame clones and leaves out a portion. The table records 110,000 to 150,000 clones, approximately 83% of them present only once. Sequencing input: peripheral blood. The receptors shown here come from a human donor in a cohort sampled during active COVID-19.

This clone has only one observation. The gene calls are TRBV27 and TRBJ1-1, with 9 bases aligning to TRBD1. This CDR3 region has 13 residues. Looked up from germline, CDR1 is MNHEY and CDR2 is SMNVEV (reference sequence). V shed 4 bases, J shed 10 bases, and the junction held 7 bases outside the gene matches. Written as DNA, the CDR3 is TGTGCCAGCAGTTCCGCGGACAGGGGAGGAGCTTTCTTT. It yields the protein CASSSADRGGAFF.

The gene calls are TRBV6-1 and TRBJ1-6, with 7 bases that match TRBD1. Unmatched junction bases numbered 7, after V lost 1 base and J lost 10 bases. This CDR3 has 15 residues. The V gene's germline CDR1 is MNHNS and CDR2 SASEGT. CDR3 sequence: CASSEEGGVWSPLHF. In nucleotides, the CDR3 is TGTGCCAGCAGTGAAGAAGGGGGCGTCTGGTCACCCCTCCACTTT.

CDR3 residues: CASSEAAPGQGAEAFF. The DNA of the CDR3 is TGTGCCAGCAGTGAAGCGGCTCCCGGACAGGGGGCTGAAGCTTTCTTT. This chain joins TRBV2 and TRBJ1-1; TRBD1 agrees at 10 bases. The germline V gene has CDR1 SNHLY and CDR2 FYNNEI. The V gene end was trimmed by 0 bases and the J gene end by 6 bases; junction bases not matched to a gene: 7. The CDR3 runs to 16 residues. The whole variable domain, remainder taken from reference TRBV2 and TRBJ1-1, is EPEVTQTPSHQVTQMGQEVILRCVPISNHLYFYWYRQILGQKVEFLVSFYNNEISEKSEIFDDQFSVERPDGSNFTLKIRSTKLEDSAMYFCASSEAAPGQGAEAFFGQGTRLTVV.

The genes are TRBV5-6 and TRBJ2-1; TRBD1 matches 8 bases. With 10 bases clipped from V and 3 bases from J, the junction kept 6 bases outside the gene matches. Germline V gene sequence: CDR1 SGHDT, CDR2 YYEEEE. This CDR3 contains 13 residues. The CDR3 region is CARRDRLYNEQFF. The CDR3 DNA is TGTGCCCGCCGGGACAGGCTCTACAATGAGCAGTTCTTC.

This clone was observed a few times. V gene TRBV24-1 combines with J gene TRBJ2-3, with 7 bases that match TRBD2. V shed 3 bases and J 2 bases; nucleotides not matched to a gene: 10. The CDR3 spans 17 residues. The germline V gene encodes CDR1 KGHDR and CDR2 SFDVKD. The DNA of the CDR3 is TGTGCCACCAGTGATCCCCTGCCAGGGAGGGCCACAGATACGCAGTATTTT. It codes for CATSDPLPGRATDTQYF.

CDR3 amino acids: CASYYRATSGEQYF. CDR3 bases: TGTGCCAGCTACTACAGGGCAACCTCGGGGGAGCAGTACTTC. The chain links TRBV14 to TRBJ2-7, with a weak D call TRBD1 (6 bases). The CDR3 loop spans 14 amino acids. Germline assignment: CDR1 SGHDN and CDR2 FVKESK. Trimming pared 8 bases from V and 7 bases from J, leaving 21 bases between.

The chain recombines TRBV10-3 with TRBJ1-2; 9 bases are shared with TRBD1. V lost 2 bases and J lost 8; bases outside the gene matches: 9. The CDR3 spans 15 residues. Germline-derived CDR1 and CDR2 are ENHRY and SYGVKD. CDR3 amino acids: CAISESLGTGSGYTF. The DNA for the CDR3 is TGTGCCATCAGTGAGAGTCTGGGGACAGGGAGCGGCTACACCTTC.

This chain joins TRBV7-2 and TRBJ1-5, with 8 bases matching TRBD1. With 5 bases clipped from V and 2 bases from J, the junction kept 2 bases outside the gene matches. This CDR3 spans 14 amino acids. Germline CDR1 SGHTA, CDR2 FQGNSA. The CDR3 DNA reads as TGTGCCAGCAGCCTGACAGGGGGCAATCAGCCCCAGCATTTT. Translation: CASSLTGGNQPQHF.